Presented here are 21 T cell receptor beta chains from one specimen sequenced in a study of T cell changes during pregnancy in multiple sclerosis. Only in-frame clones appear in the TCRdb table, and some are missing; sequencing was by immunoSEQ multiplex PCR. This sample has fewer than 50,000 clones, with roughly nine tenths found just once. This specimen was CD8+ T cells from peripheral blood mononuclear cells, taken after pregnancy. The origin of the receptors is a female donor with multiple sclerosis, enrolled in a pregnancy study.

The chain uses TRBV2 and TRBJ1-6, with D perhaps matching TRBD1 (6 bases). V lost 3 bases and J lost 7, with 13 bases in between. In germline, CDR1 is SNHLY, CDR2 FYNNEI. The CDR3 sequence is 15 residues long. The CDR3, as DNA: TGTGCCAGCAGTGACTCCAGGGGTGTCAATTCACCCCTCCACTTT. Translating gives CASSDSRGVNSPLHF.

The chain recombines TRBV19 with TRBJ2-3; a weak D match, TRBD2 (6 bases). This CDR3 spans 16 amino acids. V lost 7 bases to trimming and J lost 0 bases, with 17 bases between them. Germline lookup yields CDR1 LNHDA and CDR2 SQIVND (reference sequence). CDR3 nucleotide sequence: TGTGCCAGTACTTTCGGAAGCGGGTTTAGCACAGATACGCAGTATTTT. Its protein product is CASTFGSGFSTDTQYF.

The gene calls are TRBV6-5 and TRBJ1-1; a weak D match, TRBD1 (5 bases). CDR3 size: 14 residues. CDR1 MNHEY and CDR2 SVGAGI come from the germline V gene. Trimming pared 5 bases from V and 1 base from J, leaving 11 bases between. CDR3: CASSHHGQNTEAFF. The CDR3 DNA reads TGTGCCAGCAGTCACCACGGACAGAACACTGAAGCTTTCTTT.

The chain couples TRBV4-1 to TRBJ1-2, with 7 bases aligning to TRBD1. Germline V gene data show CDR1 as MGHRA and CDR2 as YSYEKL. J lost 2 bases, V lost 4 bases, and 1 base had no gene match. The CDR3 totals 13 residues. CDR3: CASSPGQNYGYTF. The CDR3 DNA sequence: TGCGCCAGCAGCCCGGGACAGAACTATGGCTACACCTTC.

Only a few counts were recorded for this clone. The chain is built from TRBV4-1 and TRBJ1-3, with D unresolved. The V gene lost 1 base and the J gene lost 7 bases, with 8 bases spanning the gap. The CDR3 length is 13 residues. Germline assignment: CDR1 MGHRA and CDR2 YSYEKL. The DNA for the CDR3 is TGCGCCAGCAGCCAAGTTGAGGCGAACACCATATATTTT. This gives the protein CASSQVEANTIYF.

The chain recombines TRBV6-1 with TRBJ2-7; tentative D call: TRBD1 (5 bases). The CDR3 runs to 14 residues. Germline V gene lookup returns CDR1 MNHNS and CDR2 SASEGT. V lost 8 bases to trimming and J lost 0 bases, with 14 bases between them. The chain's CDR3 is CASSPDTFSYEQYF. In DNA, the CDR3 is TGTGCCAGCTCCCCGGACACCTTCTCCTACGAGCAGTACTTC.

V and J are TRBV6-1 and TRBJ1-1; D uncertain. CDR1 and CDR2 from the germline V gene are MNHNS and SASEGT. The CDR3 contains 14 residues. V was trimmed by 8 bases and J by 3 bases, leaving 16 bases between them. CDR3 region: CASLALYGDTEAFF. Here the CDR3 DNA reads TGTGCCAGCCTTGCATTGTACGGAGACACTGAAGCTTTCTTT.

The chain recombines TRBV5-6 with TRBJ2-1; the match to TRBD1 covers 7 bases. The CDR3 runs 12 residues. CDR1 is SGHDT, CDR2 YYEEEE, per germline. V lost 4 bases to trimming and J lost 8 bases; unmatched junction nucleotides: 3. The CDR3 nucleotides are TGTGCCAGCAGCGGAACAGGGGATGAGCAGTTCTTC. Protein: CASSGTGDEQFF.

The V call is TRBV13, the J call TRBJ2-2; D perhaps matches TRBD2 (6 bases). Germline V gene data show CDR1 as PRHDT and CDR2 as FYEKMQ (reference sequence). CDR3 length equals 16 residues. Trimming cost V 2 bases and J 0 bases, with 10 bases left between them. The CDR3 DNA is TGTGCCAGCAGCTTAAAGTTAGCGGCGAACACCGGGGAGCTGTTTTTT. Its translation: CASSLKLAANTGELFF.

This sequence joins TRBV11-3 and TRBJ2-7, with 9 bases fitting TRBD1. Germline CDR1 is SGHNT and CDR2 is YENEEA. J gave up 3 bases and V 1 base, and 4 bases lay outside the gene matches. This CDR3 contains 15 residues. CDR3 sequence: CASSLATGGHYEQYF. CDR3 DNA: TGTGCCAGCAGCTTAGCGACAGGGGGTCACTACGAGCAGTACTTC.

This chain connects TRBV30 to TRBJ1-1; D is unresolved. The V end was cut by 2 bases, the J end by 0 bases, with 10 bases between. Germline lookup yields CDR1 GTSNPN and CDR2 SVGIG (reference sequence). This CDR3 comprises 14 residues. This CDR3 is CAWSMGRMNTEAFF. The CDR3 nucleotides are TGTGCCTGGAGTATGGGCAGAATGAACACTGAAGCTTTCTTT.

The chain employs TRBV6-1 and TRBJ2-2; no firm D call. This CDR3 comprises 13 residues. With 4 bases removed from V and 1 base from J, the gap between germline ends came to 4 bases. Germline V CDR1 and CDR2: MNHNS, SASEGT. CDR3 nucleotides: TGTGCCAGCAGTGTTATGAACACCGGGGAGCTGTTTTTT. Its translation is CASSVMNTGELFF.

The V call is TRBV4-1, the J call TRBJ2-1; 7 nucleotides line up with TRBD1. CDR1 and CDR2 (germline): MGHRA, YSYEKL. V lost 3 bases and J lost 5; bases outside the gene matches: 4. The CDR3 length is 14 residues. For the CDR3, the DNA is TGCGCCAGCAGCCACCAAGGGACAGACAATGAGCAGTTCTTC. It specifies CASSHQGTDNEQFF.

The chain carries TRBV15 and TRBJ1-3; TRBD1 matches at 7 bases. The CDR3 consists of 15 residues. V shed 0 bases and J 4 bases; nucleotides not matched to a gene: 3. Per germline, CDR1 LNHNV and CDR2 YYDKDF (reference sequence). CDR3 protein: CATSRDRGSGNTIYF. CDR3 nucleotide sequence: TGTGCCACCAGCAGAGACAGGGGGTCAGGAAACACCATATATTTT.

The chain joins TRBV14 to TRBJ2-5, with D possibly matching TRBD1 (6 bases). V was clipped by 1 base and J by 5 bases, with 17 bases between them. The CDR3 totals 16 residues. CDR1 is SGHDN, CDR2 FVKESK, per germline. CDR3: CASSQVGHLVGETQYF. For the CDR3, the DNA is TGTGCCAGCAGCCAAGTGGGACACTTAGTCGGGGAGACCCAGTACTTC. Looking up the rest from reference TRBV14 and TRBJ2-5 gives the full variable domain: EAGVTQFPSHSVIEKGQTVTLRCDPISGHDNLYWYRRVMGKEIKFLLHFVKESKQDESGMPNNRFLAERTGGTYSTLKVQPAELEDSGVYFCASSQVGHLVGETQYFGPGTRLLVL.

This chain connects TRBV19 to TRBJ2-1; the match to TRBD1 covers 10 bases. CDR1 LNHDA and CDR2 SQIVND come from the germline V gene (reference sequence). There are 14 residues in the CDR3. V dropped 5 bases and J dropped 8; count of bases not matched to a gene: 6. CDR3: CASSSTTGGYEQFF. The CDR3 nucleotides are TGTGCCAGTAGTTCCACGACAGGGGGCTATGAGCAGTTCTTC.

The V gene is TRBV2, the J gene TRBJ2-1; D is ambiguous. V was cut by 7 bases and J by 5 bases, with 9 bases left in between. CDR1 and CDR2 from the germline V gene are SNHLY and FYNNEI. The CDR3 totals 12 residues. The CDR3 bases are TGTGCCAGCAACAGATACGACAATGAGCAGTTCTTC. The encoded protein is CASNRYDNEQFF.

In the case of this clone: A junction boundary mismatches the germline segment, possibly from a read error. The chain combines TRBV6-5 with TRBJ1-2, with D perhaps TRBD1 (6 bases). This CDR3 has 15 amino acids. In germline, CDR1 is MNHEY, CDR2 SVGAGI. The CDR3 is CASTYEQGFSYGYTF. Written as DNA, the CDR3 is TGTGCCAGCACTTACGAACAGGGTTTTTCCTATGGCTACACCTTC.

The chain uses TRBV6-1 and TRBJ2-1, with TRBD2 matching over 9 bases. Per the germline V gene, CDR1 is MNHNS and CDR2 is SASEGT. The J segment lost 8 bases and the V segment lost 4 bases, leaving 6 bases of the junction unmatched. The CDR3 covers 14 residues. The CDR3 loop reads CASSGSGGRDEQFF. CDR3 nucleotide sequence: TGTGCCAGCAGTGGCAGCGGGGGGCGGGATGAGCAGTTCTTC.

The chain couples TRBV9 to TRBJ2-3; D remains ambiguous. CDR3 size: 14 residues. The germline V gene has CDR1 SGDLS and CDR2 YYNGEE. Between the trimmed V and J ends, which lost 0 bases and 4 bases, there was a span of 9 bases. The CDR3 spells CASSVAGGADTQYF. The CDR3 coding sequence is TGTGCCAGCAGCGTAGCTGGTGGAGCAGATACGCAGTATTTT.

The J gene is TRBJ2-7, the V gene TRBV6-4; 12 positions agree with TRBD1. CDR1 and CDR2 (germline): MRHNA, SNTAGT. This CDR3 region has 14 residues. V lost 11 bases, J lost 7 bases, and 12 bases stayed unmatched. CDR3 sequence (DNA): TGTGCCCTGCGCCGGGGACAGGGGGCCCTGGAGCAGTACTTC. Its protein is CALRRGQGALEQYF.